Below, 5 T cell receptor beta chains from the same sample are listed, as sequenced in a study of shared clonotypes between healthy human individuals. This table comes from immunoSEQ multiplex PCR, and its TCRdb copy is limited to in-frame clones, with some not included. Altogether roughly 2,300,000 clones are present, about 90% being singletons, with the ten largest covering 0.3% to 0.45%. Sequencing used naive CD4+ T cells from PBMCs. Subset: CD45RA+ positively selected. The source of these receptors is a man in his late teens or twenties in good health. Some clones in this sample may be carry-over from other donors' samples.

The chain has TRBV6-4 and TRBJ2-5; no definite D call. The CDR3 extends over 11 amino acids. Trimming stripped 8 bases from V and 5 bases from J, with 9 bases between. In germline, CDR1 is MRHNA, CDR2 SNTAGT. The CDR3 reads CASFAGETQYF. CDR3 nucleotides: TGTGCCAGCTTTGCCGGGGAGACCCAGTACTTC.

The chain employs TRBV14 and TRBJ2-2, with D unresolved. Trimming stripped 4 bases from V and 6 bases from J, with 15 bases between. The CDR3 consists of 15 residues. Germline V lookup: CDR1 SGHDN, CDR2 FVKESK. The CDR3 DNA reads TGTGCCAGCAGCCGCACTTACTCCACCCCCGGGGAGCTGTTTTTT. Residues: CASSRTYSTPGELFF.

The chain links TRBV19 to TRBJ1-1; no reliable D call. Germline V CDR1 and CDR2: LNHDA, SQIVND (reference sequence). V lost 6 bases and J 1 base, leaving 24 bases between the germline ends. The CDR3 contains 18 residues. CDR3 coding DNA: TGTGCCAGTAGACCTCACCCGGGAATAGGACCCGAGAACACTGAAGCTTTCTTT. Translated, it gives CASRPHPGIGPENTEAFF. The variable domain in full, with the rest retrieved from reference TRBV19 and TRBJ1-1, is DGGITQSPKYLFRKEGQNVTLSCEQNLNHDAMYWYRQDPGQGLRLIYYSQIVNDFQKGDIAEGYSVSREKKESFPLTVTSAQKNPTAFYLCASRPHPGIGPENTEAFFGQGTRLTVV.

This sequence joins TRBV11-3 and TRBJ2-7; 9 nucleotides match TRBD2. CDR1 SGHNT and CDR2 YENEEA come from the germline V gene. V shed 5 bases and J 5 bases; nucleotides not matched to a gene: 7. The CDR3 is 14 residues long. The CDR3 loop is CASSKTSGGHEQYF. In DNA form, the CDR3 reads TGTGCCAGCAGCAAGACTAGCGGAGGCCACGAGCAGTACTTC. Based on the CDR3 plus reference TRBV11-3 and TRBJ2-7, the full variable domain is EAGVVQSPRYKIIEKKQPVAFWCNPISGHNTLYWYLQNLGQGPELLIRYENEEAVDDSQLPKDRFSAERLKGVDSTLKIQPAELGDSAVYLCASSKTSGGHEQYFGPGTRLTVT.

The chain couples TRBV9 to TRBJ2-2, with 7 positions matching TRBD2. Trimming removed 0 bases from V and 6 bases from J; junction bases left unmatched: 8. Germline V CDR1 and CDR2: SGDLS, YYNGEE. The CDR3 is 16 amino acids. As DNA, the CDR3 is TGTGCCAGCAGCGTAGAGGAGGGAGGGCTTCCCGGGGAGCTGTTTTTT. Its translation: CASSVEEGGLPGELFF.